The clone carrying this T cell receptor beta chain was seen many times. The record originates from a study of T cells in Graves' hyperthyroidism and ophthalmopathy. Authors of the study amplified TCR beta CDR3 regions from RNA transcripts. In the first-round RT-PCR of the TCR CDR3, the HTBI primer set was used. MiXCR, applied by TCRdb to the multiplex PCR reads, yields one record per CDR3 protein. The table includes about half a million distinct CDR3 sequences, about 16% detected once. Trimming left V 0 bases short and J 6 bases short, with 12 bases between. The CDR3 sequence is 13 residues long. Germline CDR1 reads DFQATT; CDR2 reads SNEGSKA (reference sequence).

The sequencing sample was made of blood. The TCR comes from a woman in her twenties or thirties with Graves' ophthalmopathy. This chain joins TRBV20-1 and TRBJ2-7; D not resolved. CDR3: CSAREQPSVEQYF. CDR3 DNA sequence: TGCAGTGCTAGAGAACAGCCGTCGGTCGAGCAGTACTTC.